These 28 T cell receptor beta chains originate from one sample sequenced in a study of CD8+ T cells in alopecia areata. Extracted RNA was reverse transcribed into cDNA, the sequencing template. Data came from immunoSEQ multiplex PCR; TCRdb stores just in-frame clones and leaves some out. The table records 90,000 to 100,000 clones, roughly two fifths of them present only once. The sequenced sample was CD4+ T cells sorted from blood. Receptors originate from a human donor with alopecia areata.

This chain connects TRBV7-2 to TRBJ2-7; D may be TRBD1 or TRBD2 (5 bases each). This CDR3 contains 15 residues. CDR1 SGHTA and CDR2 FQGNSA come from the germline V gene. The V and J ends lost 1 base and 0 bases respectively, with 10 bases between them. The CDR3 nucleotides are TGTGCCAGCAGCTTAGTAGGGACGAGCTCCTACGAGCAGTACTTC. Protein sequence: CASSLVGTSSYEQYF.

The V and J genes are TRBV11-1 and TRBJ2-4; D is tentatively TRBD1 or TRBD2 (5 bases each). The germline V gene has CDR1 SGHAT and CDR2 FQDESV (reference sequence). The CDR3 extends over 14 amino acids. V was clipped by 4 bases and J by 14 bases, with 21 bases between them. CDR3 loop: CASSSEKTPGTKYF. CDR3 bases: TGTGCCAGCAGCTCCGAAAAAACACCAGGGACGAAGTACTTC.

J is TRBJ2-7 and V is TRBV28; 8 bases line up with TRBD2. The trim removed 7 bases at V and 5 bases at J, leaving 13 bases unmatched. There are 15 residues in the CDR3. Germline V gene data show CDR1 as MDHEN and CDR2 as SYDVKM. The CDR3 is CASTGGGRESHEQYF. The CDR3 nucleotides read TGTGCCAGCACCGGGGGGGGCAGGGAATCCCACGAGCAGTACTTC.

The chain employs TRBV27 and TRBJ2-7; 7 bases align to TRBD1. The CDR3 sequence is 16 residues long. The ends lost 3 bases at V and 1 base at J; junction bases unmatched: 9. Germline-derived CDR1 and CDR2 are MNHEY and SMNVEV (reference sequence). CDR3 DNA sequence: TGTGCCAGCAGTTTCTATCGACAGGGACGATCCTACGAGCAGTACTTC. Translation gives CASSFYRQGRSYEQYF.

The chain joins TRBV30 to TRBJ2-7; D is ambiguous. This CDR3 is built from 15 residues. V gave up 0 bases and J gave up 4 bases, with 16 bases separating them. CDR1 GTSNPN and CDR2 SVGIG come from the germline V gene (reference sequence). The DNA of the CDR3 is TGTGCCTGGAGTGTAAGGCTAAAAGGCCGATACGAGCAGTACTTC. Its protein is CAWSVRLKGRYEQYF. The full variable domain, its missing parts supplied by reference TRBV30 and TRBJ2-7, is SQTIHQWPATLVQPVGSPLSLECTVEGTSNPNLYWYRQAAGRGLQLLFYSVGIGQISSEVPQNLSASRPQDRQFILSSKKLLLSDSGFYLCAWSVRLKGRYEQYFGPGTRLTVT.

The V and J genes are TRBV4-2 and TRBJ2-5, with D perhaps matching TRBD1 (7 bases). Trimming removed 0 bases from V and 2 bases from J, with 16 bases in between. CDR1 LGHNA and CDR2 YNFKEQ come from the germline V gene. This CDR3 contains 17 residues. DNA for the CDR3: TGTGCCAGCAGCCAAGATAAGGGGGGACAGAGACAAGAGACCCAGTACTTC. It codes for CASSQDKGGQRQETQYF.

This clone was recorded a few times. The rearrangement joins TRBV29-1 to TRBJ2-1; unclear D gene. CDR3 length: 13 residues. V lost 5 bases, J lost 8 bases, and 16 bases lay in between. Germline assignment: CDR1 SQVTM and CDR2 ANQGSEA. This CDR3 reads CSVSWSRVDEQFF. Written as DNA, the CDR3 is TGCAGCGTTTCTTGGAGTAGGGTGGATGAGCAGTTCTTC.

The chain is built from TRBV30 and TRBJ1-2; a weak D match, TRBD1 (5 bases). There are 11 residues in the CDR3. Germline loops: CDR1 GTSNPN, CDR2 SVGIG (reference sequence). Trimming pared 0 bases from V and 8 bases from J, leaving 7 bases between. The DNA of the CDR3 is TGTGCCTGGAGTGTCGGGGGAGGCTACACCTTC. Its protein product is CAWSVGGGYTF.

The chain joins TRBV2 to TRBJ2-4; 11 bases align to TRBD1. This CDR3 is built from 16 residues. Trimming took 4 bases from V and 6 from J; bases not matched to a gene: 8. Germline CDR1 reads SNHLY; CDR2 reads FYNNEI. The chain's CDR3 is CASSGTDRGLRNIQYF. The CDR3 nucleotides read TGTGCCAGCAGTGGCACGGACAGGGGGCTCAGAAACATTCAGTACTTC. Filled out from reference TRBV2 and TRBJ2-4, the complete variable domain reads EPEVTQTPSHQVTQMGQEVILRCVPISNHLYFYWYRQILGQKVEFLVSFYNNEISEKSEIFDDQFSVERPDGSNFTLKIRSTKLEDSAMYFCASSGTDRGLRNIQYFGAGTRLSVL.

The rearrangement joins TRBV27 to TRBJ2-7, with a possible D match to TRBD2 (6 bases). This CDR3 region has 15 residues. CDR1 and CDR2 (germline): MNHEY, SMNVEV (reference sequence). Trimming pared 4 bases from V and 3 bases from J, leaving 16 bases between. This CDR3 is CASSSRAGGYYEQYF. CDR3 nucleotide sequence: TGTGCCAGCAGTTCGCGCGCCGGGGGATACTACGAGCAGTACTTC.

This clone was seen more than once but under ten times. The chain has TRBV29-1 and TRBJ2-3; 7 bases match TRBD2. The CDR3 runs 14 residues. Per the germline V gene, CDR1 is SQVTM and CDR2 is ANQGSEA. Unmatched junction bases numbered 6, after V lost 3 bases and J lost 3 bases. The CDR3 is CSVDIWGGTDTQYF. CDR3 in DNA: TGCAGCGTTGATATCTGGGGGGGGACAGATACGCAGTATTTT.

This clone was recorded a few times. This chain links TRBV2 with TRBJ2-1; 11 nucleotides align to TRBD2. The CDR3 extends over 15 amino acids. J was trimmed by 8 bases and V by 2 bases; bases with no gene match: 5. In germline, CDR1 is SNHLY, CDR2 FYNNEI. The CDR3 sequence is CASSESLAGVHEQFF. DNA of the CDR3: TGTGCCAGCAGTGAATCACTAGCGGGAGTACATGAGCAGTTCTTC.

The chain has TRBV30 and TRBJ2-7; D gene ambiguous. The V gene lost 2 bases and the J gene lost 3 bases, with 11 bases spanning the gap. This CDR3 spans 13 amino acids. The germline V gene encodes CDR1 GTSNPN and CDR2 SVGIG (reference sequence). CDR3 protein: CAWSFTINYEQYF. The CDR3 nucleotides read TGTGCCTGGAGTTTCACGATCAACTACGAGCAGTACTTC.

This clone turned up a few times. The chain uses TRBV7-2 and TRBJ2-1; D possibly uses TRBD1 or TRBD2 (5 bases each). Trimming removed 4 bases at V and 9 bases at J, with 13 bases between. CDR1 and CDR2 (germline): SGHTA, FQGNSA. CDR3 length equals 13 residues. CDR3 DNA sequence: TGTGCCAGCAGCTCGGGGCCCCGCAGTGAGCAGTTCTTC. Amino acid sequence: CASSSGPRSEQFF.

The rearrangement links TRBV30 to TRBJ2-1; the D gene is possibly TRBD2 (5 bases). Germline V CDR1 and CDR2: GTSNPN, SVGIG (reference sequence). CDR3 length: 16 residues. V was pared by 4 bases and J by 4 bases, with 20 bases between. Written as DNA, the CDR3 is TGTGCCTGGATAAACCGAGGAAGCGGAGCTTACAATGAGCAGTTCTTC. Translation: CAWINRGSGAYNEQFF.

The chain links TRBV11-2 to TRBJ2-3, with 10 bases matching TRBD2. CDR1 is SGHAT, CDR2 FQNNGV, per germline. V lost 2 bases, J lost 6 bases, and 5 bases stayed unmatched. CDR3 length: 15 residues. The CDR3 DNA follows: TGTGCCAGCAGCTTACAGCGGGGGGGCGTGGATACGCAGTATTTT. Translating gives CASSLQRGGVDTQYF.

This clone was recorded a few times. The chain combines TRBV18 with TRBJ2-1; 8 bases map to TRBD2. Trimming at V came to 3 bases and at J to 4 bases, leaving 5 bases not matched to a gene. Germline V gene lookup returns CDR1 KGHSH and CDR2 LQKENI. CDR3 size: 15 residues. CDR3 amino acids: CASSPSGRAYNEQFF. As DNA, the CDR3 is TGTGCCAGCTCACCCTCCGGGAGGGCATACAATGAGCAGTTCTTC.

V and J are TRBV2 and TRBJ2-2, with 7 bases lining up with TRBD2. Germline V gene data show CDR1 as SNHLY and CDR2 as FYNNEI. CDR3 length: 15 amino acids. V lost 3 bases, J lost 8 bases, and 9 bases stayed unmatched. The CDR3 protein is CASSETVAGAGELFF. The CDR3 bases are TGTGCCAGCAGTGAGACAGTTGCGGGAGCAGGGGAGCTGTTTTTT.

The genes are TRBV29-1 and TRBJ1-1; D might be TRBD1 (6 bases). The ends were cut back, 4 bases at V and 4 bases at J, with 10 bases in the middle. CDR1 and CDR2 from the germline V gene are SQVTM and ANQGSEA. CDR3 length: 12 residues. The CDR3 nucleotides are TGCAGCGTTGCACAGGGTCGCACTGAAGCTTTCTTT. Its protein product is CSVAQGRTEAFF.

J is TRBJ2-5 and V is TRBV28, with 10 bases lining up with TRBD1. The V gene's germline CDR1 is MDHEN and CDR2 SYDVKM. With 2 bases clipped from V and 5 bases from J, the junction kept 5 bases outside the gene matches. This CDR3 region has 15 residues. The DNA of the CDR3 is TGTGCCAGCAGTTTAGTGACAGGGGGCCTCGAGACCCAGTACTTC. Translated: CASSLVTGGLETQYF.

The chain combines TRBV9 with TRBJ2-5, with D tentatively TRBD2 (5 bases). CDR1 and CDR2 from the germline V gene are SGDLS and YYNGEE. V was trimmed by 0 bases and J by 4 bases, leaving 10 bases between them. This CDR3 contains 14 residues. This CDR3 is CASSVVAYGETQYF. In nucleotides, the CDR3 is TGTGCCAGCAGCGTAGTAGCGTATGGAGAGACCCAGTACTTC.

V is TRBV6-5 and J is TRBJ2-7, with a tentative D call TRBD1 (5 bases). This CDR3 contains 12 residues. The germline V and J ends were trimmed by 8 bases and 4 bases, with 12 bases remaining between them. CDR1 and CDR2 from the germline V gene are MNHEY and SVGAGI. The CDR3 DNA follows: TGTGCCAGCTTTGGTGGGGCTTACGAGCAGTACTTC. Translating it yields CASFGGAYEQYF.

This chain links TRBV6-1 with TRBJ2-3; D possibly matches TRBD1 or TRBD2 (5 bases each). Germline V gene lookup returns CDR1 MNHNS and CDR2 SASEGT. The CDR3 extends over 14 amino acids. Trimming took off 11 bases at V and 0 bases at J, with 15 bases between the two ends. The CDR3 coding sequence is TGTGCCGGGGCCTCGGGCGGGAGCACAGATACGCAGTATTTT. Translation: CAGASGGSTDTQYF.

This rearrangement joins TRBV5-1 to TRBJ2-6; D not certain. CDR1 is SGHRS and CDR2 is YFSETQ in the germline V gene. The CDR3 contains 17 residues. Trimming removed 4 bases at V and 0 bases at J, with 14 bases between. The CDR3 region is CASSLPVRVSGANVLTF. CDR3 nucleotide sequence: TGCGCCAGCAGCCTCCCCGTTAGGGTCTCTGGGGCCAACGTCCTGACTTTC.

This clone was seen only a few times. J is TRBJ1-2 and V is TRBV29-1; the D is unclear. Germline V gene data show CDR1 as SQVTM and CDR2 as ANQGSEA. The V end lost 7 bases, the J end lost 8 bases, and 14 bases lay between the germline ends. The CDR3 runs to 11 residues. CDR3 in amino acids: CSADPGRGYTF. CDR3 DNA sequence: TGCAGCGCTGATCCCGGGCGAGGCTACACCTTC.

The V call is TRBV30, the J call TRBJ1-3; D is unclear. V was pared by 1 base and J by 4 bases, with 8 bases between. Germline V CDR1 and CDR2: GTSNPN, SVGIG (reference sequence). This CDR3 region has 13 residues. This CDR3 reads CAWSERAGNTIYF. The CDR3 coding sequence is TGTGCCTGGAGTGAGAGGGCCGGAAACACCATATATTTT.

This clone came up a few times. The rearrangement uses TRBV5-4 and TRBJ2-3; 10 nucleotides agree with TRBD2. Germline V gene lookup returns CDR1 SGHNT and CDR2 YYREEE (reference sequence). CDR3 length equals 13 residues. V was pared by 2 bases and J by 8 bases, with 2 bases of the junction left unmatched. The CDR3, as DNA: TGTGCCAGCAGCTTAGCGGGAGGGGGTACGCAGTATTTT. Protein: CASSLAGGGTQYF.

This clone was detected a few times. The chain couples TRBV29-1 to TRBJ1-2, with D tentatively TRBD1 (6 bases). The germline V and J ends were trimmed by 6 bases and 2 bases, with 19 bases remaining between them. This CDR3 region has 15 residues. Germline V gene sequence: CDR1 SQVTM, CDR2 ANQGSEA. In DNA, the CDR3 is TGCAGCGTCCGCCCAGGTGTAGGGGGAAACTATGGCTACACCTTC. Amino acid sequence: CSVRPGVGGNYGYTF.